The subject of this entry is one T cell receptor (beta chain). Its antigen remains unidentified. The sample belongs to a study of molecular identifiers for immune sequencing clone quantification. The authors built bulk TCR libraries by previously described methods with listed TCR primers. TCRdb processed the PCR reads anew with MiXCR; each CDR3 protein has one entry. The sample holds 250,000 to 400,000 distinct CDR3 sequences, 20% to 25% seen once. In germline, CDR1 is DFQATT, CDR2 SNEGSKA (reference sequence). The CDR3 is 16 amino acids. J gave up 2 bases and V 1 base, and 4 bases lay outside the gene matches. The study, taken as a whole, reports: One cell's worth of spiked Jurkat TCR RNA was reportedly detectable among one million naive cells. Over 97% of effector molecules, yet under 1% of naive-cell molecules, were held by clones above 20 RNA copies.

Naive CD8 T cells underwent sorting with the CD8+CD4-CCR7+CD45RA+ definition. The sequenced sample consisted of naive CD8+ T cells from blood, with Jurkat cell RNA spiked in. Subset specified: FACS-sorted CD8+CD4-CCR7+CD45RA+ naive T cells. The chain employs TRBV20-1 and TRBJ1-6; TRBD1 aligns across 8 bases. The clonotype originates from a human donor in good health. Some libraries in this study had Jurkat cell RNA spiked in. The DNA of the CDR3 is TGCAGTGCTAGAGCGACAGGGGAGCCCTATAATTCACCCCTCCACTTT. As protein: CSARATGEPYNSPLHF.